This TCR beta chain comes out of a study of a mutant IDH1 vaccine in newly diagnosed glioma. The protocol was immunoSEQ multiplex PCR, while the TCRdb copy is restricted to in-frame clones and leaves out a portion. The sample has 60,000 or so clones, 70% to 90% seen once. In the case of this clone: Its antigen is not known.

Time point described: week 23, last vaccination. Doses comprised 300 ug of mutant IDH1 20-mer peptide each, plus topical imiquimod. V gave up 5 bases and J gave up 1 base; unmatched junction bases: 16. CDR1 is LNHDA and CDR2 is SQIVND in the germline V gene (reference sequence). The CDR3 extends over 19 amino acids. This chain connects TRBV19 to TRBJ1-5; TRBD1 aligns across 8 bases. The sequencing here drew on PBMCs, taken from a glioma patient whose treatment included an IDH1 peptide vaccine. This receptor was identified in a man aged 25 to 45 with glioma. The CDR3: CASSHRQGTPFSSNQPQHF. The CDR3 nucleotides are TGTGCCAGTAGTCACCGACAGGGGACACCCTTTTCAAGCAATCAGCCCCAGCATTTT.